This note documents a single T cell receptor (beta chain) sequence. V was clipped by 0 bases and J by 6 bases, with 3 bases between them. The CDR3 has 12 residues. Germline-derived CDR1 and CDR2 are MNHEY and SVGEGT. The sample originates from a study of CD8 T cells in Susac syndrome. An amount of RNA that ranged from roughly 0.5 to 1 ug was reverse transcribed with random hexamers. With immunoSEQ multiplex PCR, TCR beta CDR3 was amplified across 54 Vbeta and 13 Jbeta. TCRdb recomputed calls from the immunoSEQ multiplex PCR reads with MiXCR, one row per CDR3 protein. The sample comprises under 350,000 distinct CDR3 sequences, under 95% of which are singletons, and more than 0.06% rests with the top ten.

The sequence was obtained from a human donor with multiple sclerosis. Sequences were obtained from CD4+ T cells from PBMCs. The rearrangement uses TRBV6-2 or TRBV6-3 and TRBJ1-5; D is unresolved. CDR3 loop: CASSYSTQPQHF. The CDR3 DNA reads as TGTGCCAGCAGTTACTCGACTCAGCCCCAGCATTTT.